These T cell receptor beta chains were read from a single sample in a study of T cell repertoires in cytomegalovirus infection. TCRdb recomputed calls from the reads with MiXCR, one row per CDR3 protein. The table has about 300,000 distinct CDR3 sequences, roughly a tenth seen once. The specimen sequenced was PBMCs. Receptors were obtained from a human donor in good health (CMV status not recorded). Some clones in this sample may be carry-over from other donors' samples. Each CDR3 is given without its conserved first and last residue.

j_call v_call cdr3_aa
TRBJ2-7 TRBV18 ASSAYGTANYEQY
TRBJ2-1 TRBV12-3/TRBV12-4 ASRGLAGGRSYNEQF
TRBJ1-3 TRBV29-1 SVAGEVGFYSGNTIY
TRBJ2-7 TRBV20-1 SASRGRASYEQY
TRBJ2-1 TRBV7-9 ASWRDNEQF
TRBJ1-1 TRBV19 ASSTGDLGNTEAF
TRBJ2-7 TRBV12-3/TRBV12-4 ASSLRGGQGAYEQY
TRBJ2-7 TRBV20-1 SGGRGPMSYEQY
TRBJ2-3 TRBV9 ASSVVGGAADTQY
TRBJ2-4 TRBV7-6 VSSSGPLPSNIQY
TRBJ2-1 TRBV19 ASSIERTRRVDEQF
TRBJ1-1 TRBV7-9 ASSFYRGLNTEAF
TRBJ2-3 TRBV20-1 SAREPATNTDTQY
TRBJ2-2 TRBV7-2 ASSLARTGGPNTGELF